Given below is one T cell receptor beta chain in context. Antigen unknown. The data were obtained in a study of CD8 T cells in ankylosing spondylitis. Study results and caveats: Reportedly, matched ankylosing spondylitis synovial fluid was significantly enriched for disease-linked clones. It appeared that ankylosing spondylitis blood was characterized by a TCR beta motif of under ten highly homologous variants. Earlier authors reported some of these motif variants in reactive arthritis synovial fluid and blood.

For TCR beta, libraries came from quantitative 5'-RACE with molecular barcodes. TCRdb used MiXCR to reprocess the 5' RACE reads, holding one entry per CDR3 protein. Among some 800,000 distinct CDR3 sequences, about 10% were seen once, and the ten largest hold about 0.49%. The germline gives CDR1 LNHNV, CDR2 YYDKDF (reference sequence). The CDR3 has 14 residues. The V gene lost 4 bases and the J gene lost 1 base, with 11 bases spanning the gap. This sequence joins TRBV15 and TRBJ2-7, with D possibly matching TRBD1 (6 bases). The sample was blood, either unsorted or a sorted T cell fraction (not recorded which). This receptor was taken from a male donor with ankylosing spondylitis. Here the CDR3 DNA reads TGTGCCACCAGCACCATAGACAGGTCCTACGAGCAGTACTTC. Translated: CATSTIDRSYEQYF.